This TCR beta chain was identified in a study of T cells after yellow fever vaccination. TCRdb re-called the 5' RACE reads through MiXCR, storing one row per CDR3 protein. This table holds some 300,000 distinct CDR3 sequences, approximately 10% found once. This clonotype was counted at least ten times. The antigen is undetermined. V gave up 4 bases and J gave up 4 bases; unmatched junction bases: 5. Germline values: CDR1 SGHTA, CDR2 FQGNSA. The CDR3 has 14 residues. Study outcomes and limitations: A faster peak, day 5 versus 15, was reached by the weaker secondary response. Overlap between CD4 and CD8 compartments was detected for a small share of clonotypes.

This TCR derives from a man aged 18-30 years who received the YFV17D yellow fever vaccine. The source material was CD4+ T cells sorted from PBMCs, sampled 5 days after the yellow fever booster vaccination. The chain uses TRBV7-2 and TRBJ1-2; 8 nucleotides line up with TRBD1. In DNA, the CDR3 is TGTGCCAGCAGCTCGGGACAGGCGAGCTATGGCTACACCTTC. It specifies CASSSGQASYGYTF.